This entry is about one T cell receptor (beta chain). Seattle cases were enrolled at active infection and followed longitudinally. This table comes from immunoSEQ multiplex PCR, and its TCRdb copy is limited to in-frame clones, with some not included. This repertoire shows roughly 150,000 clones, under 95% found once; its top ten account for approximately 4.6%. This sample stems from a study of blood T cell repertoires in COVID-19. Study at large: Whether acute or convalescent, the COVID-19 samples came from the United States, Italy and Spain. The cDNA or gDNA used as material had been derived from T cells, B-cell-depleted T cells, or PBMCs.

CDR3 length: 16 amino acids. Germline assignment: CDR1 MDHEN and CDR2 SYDVKM. Trimming removed 1 base from V and 2 bases from J, with 14 bases in between. The receptor was derived from a man younger than 35 with COVID-19, enrolled during active disease. The V call is TRBV28, the J call TRBJ1-1; D is possibly TRBD1 (5 bases). Material for sequencing was peripheral blood. The CDR3 is CASSLFFLDSNTEAFF. For the CDR3, the DNA is TGTGCCAGCAGTTTATTTTTCCTCGACAGCAACACTGAAGCTTTCTTT. The full variable domain, with the rest looked up from reference TRBV28 and TRBJ1-1, is DVKVTQSSRYLVKRTGEKVFLECVQDMDHENMFWYRQDPGLGLRLIYFSYDVKMKEKGDIPEGYSVSREKKERFSLILESASTNQTSMYLCASSLFFLDSNTEAFFGQGTRLTVV.